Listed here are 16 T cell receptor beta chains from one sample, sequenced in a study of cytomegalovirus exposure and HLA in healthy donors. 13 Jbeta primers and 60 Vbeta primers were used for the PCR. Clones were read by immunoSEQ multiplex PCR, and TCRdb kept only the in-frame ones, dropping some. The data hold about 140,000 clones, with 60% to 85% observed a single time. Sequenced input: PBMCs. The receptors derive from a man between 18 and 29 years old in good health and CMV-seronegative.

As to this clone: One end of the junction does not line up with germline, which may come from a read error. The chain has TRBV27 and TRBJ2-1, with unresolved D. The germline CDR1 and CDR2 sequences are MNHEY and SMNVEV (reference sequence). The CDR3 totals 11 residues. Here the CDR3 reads CASSHINQQFF. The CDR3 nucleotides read TGTGCCAGCAGCCACATCAATCAGCAGTTCTTC.

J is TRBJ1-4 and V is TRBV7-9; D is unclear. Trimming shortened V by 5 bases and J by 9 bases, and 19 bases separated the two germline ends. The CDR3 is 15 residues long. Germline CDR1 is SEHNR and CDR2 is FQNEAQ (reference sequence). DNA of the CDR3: TGTGCCAGCAGCCCCGAGTCGGGTCTTATGAAAAAACTGTTTTTT. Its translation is CASSPESGLMKKLFF.

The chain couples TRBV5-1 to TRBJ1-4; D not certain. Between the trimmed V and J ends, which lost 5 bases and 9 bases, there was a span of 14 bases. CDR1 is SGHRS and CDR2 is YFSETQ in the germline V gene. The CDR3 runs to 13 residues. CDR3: CASSSPGGQKLFF. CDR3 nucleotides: TGCGCCAGCAGTTCCCCTGGAGGGCAAAAACTGTTTTTT.

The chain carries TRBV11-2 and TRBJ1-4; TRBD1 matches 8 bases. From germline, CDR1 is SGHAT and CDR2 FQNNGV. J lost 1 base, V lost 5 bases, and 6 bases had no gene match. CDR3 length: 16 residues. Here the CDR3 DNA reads TGTGCCAGCAGCATACGGACAGGGAGAACTAATGAAAAACTGTTTTTT. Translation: CASSIRTGRTNEKLFF.

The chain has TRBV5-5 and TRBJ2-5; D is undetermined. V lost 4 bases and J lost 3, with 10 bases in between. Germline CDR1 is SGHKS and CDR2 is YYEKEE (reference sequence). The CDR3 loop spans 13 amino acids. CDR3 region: CASSPPGKETQYF. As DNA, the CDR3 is TGTGCCAGCAGCCCACCGGGTAAAGAGACCCAGTACTTC.

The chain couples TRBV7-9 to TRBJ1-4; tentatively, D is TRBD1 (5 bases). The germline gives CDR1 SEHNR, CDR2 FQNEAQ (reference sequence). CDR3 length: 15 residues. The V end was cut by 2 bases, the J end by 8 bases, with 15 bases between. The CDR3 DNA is TGTGCCAGCAGCTTACCAGGAGGGGTGGACGAAAAACTGTTTTTT. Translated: CASSLPGGVDEKLFF. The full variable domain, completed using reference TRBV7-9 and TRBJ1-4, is DTGVSQNPRHKITKRGQNVTFRCDPISEHNRLYWYRQTLGQGPEFLTYFQNEAQLEKSRLLSDRFSAERPKGSFSTLEIQRTEQGDSAMYLCASSLPGGVDEKLFFGSGTQLSVL.

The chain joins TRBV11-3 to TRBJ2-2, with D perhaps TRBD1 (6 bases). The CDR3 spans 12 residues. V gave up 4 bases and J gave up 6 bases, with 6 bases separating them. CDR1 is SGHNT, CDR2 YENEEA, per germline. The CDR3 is CASSSGAGELFF. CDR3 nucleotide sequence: TGTGCCAGCAGCTCAGGGGCCGGGGAGCTGTTTTTT.

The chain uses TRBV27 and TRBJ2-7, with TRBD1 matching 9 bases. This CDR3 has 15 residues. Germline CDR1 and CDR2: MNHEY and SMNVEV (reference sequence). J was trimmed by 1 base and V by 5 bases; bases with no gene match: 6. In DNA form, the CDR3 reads TGTGCCAGCAGTACCGGACAGGGGTGGTCCTACGAGCAGTACTTC. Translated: CASSTGQGWSYEQYF.

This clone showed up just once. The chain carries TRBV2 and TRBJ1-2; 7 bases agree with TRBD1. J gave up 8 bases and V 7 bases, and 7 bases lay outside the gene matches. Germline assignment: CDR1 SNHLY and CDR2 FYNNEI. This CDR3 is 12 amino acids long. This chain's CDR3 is CASNPTGMGYTF. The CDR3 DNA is TGTGCCAGCAACCCGACAGGGATGGGCTACACCTTC.

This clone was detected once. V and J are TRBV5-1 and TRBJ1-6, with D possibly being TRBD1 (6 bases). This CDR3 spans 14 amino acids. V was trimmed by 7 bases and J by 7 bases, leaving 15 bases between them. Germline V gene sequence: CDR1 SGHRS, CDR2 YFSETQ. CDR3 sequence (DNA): TGCGCCAGCGCGGACAGTCCAAACAATTCACCCCTCCACTTT. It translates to CASADSPNNSPLHF.

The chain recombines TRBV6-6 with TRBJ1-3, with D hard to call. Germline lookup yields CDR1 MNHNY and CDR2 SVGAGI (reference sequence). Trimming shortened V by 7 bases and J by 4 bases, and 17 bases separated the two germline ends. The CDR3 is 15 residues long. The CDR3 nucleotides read TGTGCCAGCACTGTTGAGGGTTACCTCGGAAACACCATATATTTT. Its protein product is CASTVEGYLGNTIYF.

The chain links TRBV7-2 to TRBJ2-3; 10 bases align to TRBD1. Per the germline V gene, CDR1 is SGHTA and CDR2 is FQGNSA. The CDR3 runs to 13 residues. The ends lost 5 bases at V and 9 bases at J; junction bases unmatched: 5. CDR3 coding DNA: TGTGCCAGCAGCCTATCGGGACAGGGGACGCAGTATTTT. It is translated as CASSLSGQGTQYF.

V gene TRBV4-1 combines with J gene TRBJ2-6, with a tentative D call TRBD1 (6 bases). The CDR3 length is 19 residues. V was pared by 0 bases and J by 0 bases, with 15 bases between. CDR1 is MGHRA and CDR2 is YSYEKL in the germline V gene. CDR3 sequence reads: CASSQDRSGHSSGANVLTF. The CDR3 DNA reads TGCGCCAGCAGCCAAGATCGTTCGGGACACAGCTCTGGGGCCAACGTCCTGACTTTC.

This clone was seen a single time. The CDR3: CASSLGGTGFYGYTF. CDR3 sequence (DNA): TGTGCCAGCAGCTTAGGCGGGACAGGCTTCTATGGCTACACCTTC. The chain uses TRBV7-9 and TRBJ1-2, with TRBD1 matching over 8 bases. CDR3 length equals 15 residues. CDR1 is SEHNR and CDR2 is FQNEAQ in the germline V gene (reference sequence). The junction had 5 bases not matched to a gene; V was cut back by 1 base and J by 4 bases. Variable domain in full (rest from reference TRBV7-9 and TRBJ1-2): DTGVSQNPRHKITKRGQNVTFRCDPISEHNRLYWYRQTLGQGPEFLTYFQNEAQLEKSRLLSDRFSAERPKGSFSTLEIQRTEQGDSAMYLCASSLGGTGFYGYTFGSGTRLTVV.

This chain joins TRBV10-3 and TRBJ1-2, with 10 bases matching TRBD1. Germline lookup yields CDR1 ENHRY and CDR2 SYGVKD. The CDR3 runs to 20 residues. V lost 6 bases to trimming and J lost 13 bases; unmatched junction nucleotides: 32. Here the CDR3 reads CAIREGMATGGHRAKWVVTF. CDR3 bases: TGTGCCATCAGGGAAGGAATGGCGACAGGGGGCCACCGAGCCAAATGGGTTGTCACCTTC.

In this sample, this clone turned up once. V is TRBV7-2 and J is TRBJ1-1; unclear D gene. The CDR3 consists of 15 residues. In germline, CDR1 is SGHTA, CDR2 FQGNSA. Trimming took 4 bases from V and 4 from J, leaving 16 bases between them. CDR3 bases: TGTGCCAGCAGCTCCCCCCGAGGGTTAGGCACTGAAGCTTTCTTT. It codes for CASSSPRGLGTEAFF.